Listed below are T cell receptor beta chains from one sample, sequenced in a study of ipilimumab plus nivolumab after autologous stem cell transplantation. Clones were read by immunoSEQ multiplex PCR, and TCRdb kept only the in-frame ones, dropping some. Of about 19,000 clones listed, around 85% were seen once; the top ten hold approximately 6.6%. Sequencing used PBMCs, obtained in a trial of ipilimumab plus nivolumab as post-transplant consolidation. The receptors here all came from a male donor with diffuse large B-cell lymphoma. Both conserved end residues are part of each CDR3. The D gene is left open where the match is weak. The size entry is marked missing in some rows and otherwise reads once, few, many or a size class.

>TRBV7-2|TRBD1|.|TRBJ1-1
CASSSGTGSTEAFF
TGTGCCAGCAGCTCGGGGACAGGCTCCACTGAAGCTTTCTTT
>TRBV7-6|.|.|TRBJ1-2
CASSSRKGSPHYGYTF
TGTGCCAGCAGCTCTCGGAAGGGTTCCCCTCACTATGGCTACACCTTC
>TRBV1|.|.|TRBJ1-1
CTSSQEGPGGYMNTEAFF
TGCACCAGCAGCCAGGAGGGTCCGGGGGGCTACATGAACACTGAAGCTTTCTTT
>TRBV7-3|.|.|TRBJ1-1
CASSSGPIPGTEAFF
TGTGCCAGCAGCTCGGGCCCTATTCCGGGGACTGAAGCTTTCTTT
>TRBV30|.|.|TRBJ1-6
CAWSVRLQPAPLHF
TGTGCCTGGAGTGTACGACTCCAGCCCGCACCCCTCCACTTT
>TRBV5-6|TRBD2|.|TRBJ2-2
CASSFLLRGGTGELFF
TGTGCCAGCAGCTTTTTGTTGCGGGGGGGAACCGGGGAGCTGTTTTTT
>TRBV2|TRBD1|.|TRBJ1-2
CASIQGANVNYGYTF
TGTGCCAGCATTCAGGGGGCAAACGTCAACTATGGCTACACCTTC
>TRBV2|TRBD2|.|TRBJ2-7
CASTTPGSGGYEQYF
TGTGCCAGCACCACCCCAGGTAGCGGGGGCTACGAGCAGTACTTC
>TRBV5-1|TRBD1|.|TRBJ1-1
CASSLGGQGSRKAFF
TGCGCCAGCAGCTTGGGGGGACAGGGGAGTCGAAAAGCTTTCTTT
>TRBV19|.|.|TRBJ2-5
CASSIQAFRQETQYF
TGTGCCAGTAGTATACAGGCCTTTAGACAAGAGACCCAGTACTTC
>TRBV15|.|.|TRBJ2-5
CATSRDKRVGETQYF
TGTGCCACCAGCAGAGATAAAAGGGTAGGGGAGACCCAGTACTTC
>TRBV7-2|.|few|TRBJ1-1
CASSFYPETEAFF
TGTGCCAGCAGCTTTTACCCTGAGACTGAAGCTTTCTTT
>TRBV7-9|TRBD2|.|TRBJ2-1
CASSPFPGGYNEQFF
TGTGCCAGCAGCCCTTTTCCGGGGGGATACAATGAGCAGTTCTTC
>TRBV6-1|.|few|TRBJ2-2
CASRGAPNTGELFF
TGTGCCAGCAGGGGGGCACCGAACACCGGGGAGCTGTTTTTT
>TRBV5-4|TRBD2|.|TRBJ2-1
CASSPTSGGYNEQFF
TGTGCCAGCAGCCCAACTAGCGGGGGGTACAATGAGCAGTTCTTC
>TRBV19|TRBD2|.|TRBJ2-1
CASKDGGAGVNEQFF
TGTGCCAGCAAAGACGGGGGGGCCGGTGTGAATGAGCAGTTCTTC
>TRBV5-1|TRBD1|.|TRBJ2-1
CASSSLTQGAYNEQFF
TGCGCCAGCAGCTCGCTAACACAGGGGGCCTACAATGAGCAGTTCTTC
>TRBV2|.|.|TRBJ1-2
CASSEGGGYGYTF
TGTGCCAGCAGTGAGGGCGGGGGATATGGCTACACCTTC
>TRBV7-8|TRBD1|.|TRBJ1-1
CASTLAWTGTNTEAFF
TGTGCCAGCACCTTGGCCTGGACAGGAACGAACACTGAAGCTTTCTTT
>TRBV13|TRBD1|few|TRBJ2-5
CASSQTTGTGQETQYF
TGTGCCAGCAGTCAGACAACCGGGACAGGCCAAGAGACCCAGTACTTC
>TRBV2|TRBD2|.|TRBJ2-1
CARGLAGGSYEQFF
TGTGCCAGAGGACTAGCGGGGGGAAGCTATGAGCAGTTCTTC
>TRBV6-6|.|.|TRBJ2-5
CASGTDRKTQYF
TGTGCCAGCGGGACGGATCGAAAGACCCAGTACTTC
>TRBV19|.|.|TRBJ1-1
CASMSGTKTDTEAFF
TGTGCCAGTATGAGTGGGACGAAGACGGACACTGAAGCTTTCTTT
>TRBV7-9|TRBD1|once|TRBJ1-2
CASSSWDRERYGYTF
TGTGCCAGCAGCTCATGGGACAGGGAGCGCTATGGCTACACCTTC
>TRBV5-1|TRBD1|.|TRBJ2-7
CASSWDRASYEQYF
TGCGCCAGCAGCTGGGACAGGGCTTCTTACGAGCAGTACTTC
>TRBV10-2|.|large|TRBJ2-2
CASDRSDGELFF
TGCGCCAGCGACAGGTCGGACGGGGAGCTGTTTTTT
>TRBV5-1|.|.|TRBJ2-5
CASSLAAKGEQTQYF
TGCGCCAGCAGCTTGGCCGCGAAGGGAGAGCAGACCCAGTACTTC
>TRBV28|.|.|TRBJ2-7
CASKFSQDSHEQYF
TGTGCCAGCAAGTTCTCCCAGGACAGCCACGAGCAGTACTTC
>TRBV18|.|.|TRBJ2-7
CASSPSSYEQYF
TGTGCCAGCTCACCAAGCTCCTACGAGCAGTACTTC
>TRBV27|.|.|TRBJ1-1
CASRSTSGATEAFF
TGTGCCAGCAGATCTACTTCAGGGGCCACTGAAGCTTTCTTT
>TRBV2|.|.|TRBJ2-7
CASSEAMGGHEQYF
TGTGCCAGCAGTGAAGCGATGGGCGGGCACGAGCAGTACTTC
>TRBV18|TRBD1|.|TRBJ2-6
CASSPPAGGSGGANVLTF
TGTGCCAGCTCACCACCAGCAGGGGGCTCGGGAGGGGCCAACGTCCTGACTTTC
>TRBV7-9|TRBD2|.|TRBJ2-3
CASSSALAGGHGDTQYF
TGTGCCAGCAGCTCAGCTCTAGCGGGGGGGCATGGAGATACGCAGTATTTT
>TRBV7-9|.|.|TRBJ2-7
CASSSNTGVTYEQYF
TGTGCCAGCAGCTCGAATACGGGGGTTACCTACGAGCAGTACTTC
>TRBV2|.|.|TRBJ2-2
CASTRSPLDSNTGELFF
TGTGCCAGCACGAGGTCTCCTCTTGACAGCAACACCGGGGAGCTGTTTTTT
>TRBV7-2|.|.|TRBJ2-1
CASSSSWSSYNEQFF
TGTGCCAGCAGCTCCAGTTGGAGCTCCTACAATGAGCAGTTCTTC
>TRBV10-3|.|.|TRBJ2-7
CAITPGGDEQYF
TGTGCCATCACCCCAGGCGGAGACGAGCAGTACTTC
>TRBV7-9|.|.|TRBJ1-5
CASSLDFGGSPQHF
TGTGCCAGCAGCTTAGATTTTGGGGGGTCGCCCCAGCATTTT
>TRBV6-5|TRBD2|once|TRBJ2-5
CASSRTSGGKETQYF
TGTGCCAGCAGTCGGACTAGCGGGGGGAAAGAGACCCAGTACTTC
>TRBV7-6|.|few|TRBJ2-2
CASSLALSGAGTGELFF
TGTGCCAGCAGCTTAGCCTTATCGGGGGCTGGTACCGGGGAGCTGTTTTTT
>TRBV14|.|.|TRBJ1-4
CASSPDDFGKLFF
TGTGCCAGCAGCCCGGACGATTTCGGGAAACTGTTTTTT
>TRBV7-6|.|.|TRBJ2-3
CASSLISSVSTDTQYF
TGTGCCAGCAGCTTAATTTCTAGCGTAAGCACAGATACGCAGTATTTT
>TRBV7-2|.|once|TRBJ2-2
CASSLSPANTGELFF
TGTGCCAGCAGCTTATCCCCAGCGAACACCGGGGAGCTGTTTTTT
>TRBV5-1|.|.|TRBJ2-2
CASSPWSTVTGELFF
TGCGCCAGCAGCCCCTGGTCCACAGTCACCGGGGAGCTGTTTTTT
>TRBV12-5|.|.|TRBJ2-5
CASGLGGTQYF
TGTGCTAGTGGTTTAGGGGGAACCCAGTACTTC
>TRBV5-1|.|.|TRBJ2-1
CASSPQGGSGNEQFF
TGCGCCAGCAGCCCTCAGGGGGGTAGTGGCAATGAGCAGTTCTTC
>TRBV5-5|TRBD2|.|TRBJ2-2
CASSHFSGGNTGELFF
TGTGCCAGCAGCCATTTCAGCGGGGGGAACACCGGGGAGCTGTTTTTT
>TRBV5-1|.|.|TRBJ1-1
CASSPGSGGEAEAFF
TGCGCCAGCAGCCCGGGCTCGGGCGGGGAGGCTGAAGCTTTCTTT
>TRBV19|.|once|TRBJ2-3
CASSSTASTDTQYF
TGTGCCAGTAGTAGCACAGCCAGCACAGATACGCAGTATTTT
>TRBV7-9|.|.|TRBJ2-5
CASSPPGQTKTQYF
TGTGCCAGCAGCCCACCGGGACAAACAAAGACCCAGTACTTC
>TRBV2|TRBD2|.|TRBJ2-2
CASRPPGLAGGWDTGELFF
TGTGCCAGCAGACCCCCGGGACTAGCGGGGGGGTGGGACACCGGGGAGCTGTTTTTT